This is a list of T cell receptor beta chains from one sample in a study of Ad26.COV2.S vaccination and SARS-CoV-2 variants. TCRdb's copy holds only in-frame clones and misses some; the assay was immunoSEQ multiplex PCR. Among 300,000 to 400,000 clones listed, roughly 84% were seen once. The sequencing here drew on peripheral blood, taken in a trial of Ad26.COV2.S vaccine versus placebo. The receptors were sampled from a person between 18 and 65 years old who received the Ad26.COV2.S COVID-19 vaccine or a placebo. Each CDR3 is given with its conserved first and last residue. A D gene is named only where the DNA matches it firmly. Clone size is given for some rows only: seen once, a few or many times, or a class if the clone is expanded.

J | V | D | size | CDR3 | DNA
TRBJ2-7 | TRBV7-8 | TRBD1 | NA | CASSAPGTGAIAYEQYF | TGTGCCAGCAGCGCTCCCGGGACAGGGGCAATTGCCTACGAGCAGTACTTC
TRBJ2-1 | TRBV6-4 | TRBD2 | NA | CASSETSGPYNEQFF | TGTGCCAGCAGTGAGACTAGCGGGCCCTACAATGAGCAGTTCTTC
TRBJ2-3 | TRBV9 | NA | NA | CASSVGRGGLTDTQYF | TGTGCCAGCAGCGTAGGTAGGGGGGGCCTTACAGATACGCAGTATTTT
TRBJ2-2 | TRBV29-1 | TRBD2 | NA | CSVAGTSSRTGELFF | TGCAGCGTTGCCGGGACTAGCTCGCGCACCGGGGAGCTGTTTTTT
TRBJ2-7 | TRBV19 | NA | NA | CASSIAGWGHEQYF | TGTGCCAGTAGTATAGCCGGGTGGGGTCACGAGCAGTACTTC
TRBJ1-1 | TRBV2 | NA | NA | CASRESGGWNTEAFF | TGTGCCAGCAGGGAGTCGGGGGGATGGAACACTGAAGCTTTCTTT
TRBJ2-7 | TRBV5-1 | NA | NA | CASSLDLNRGGYEQYF | TGCGCCAGCAGCTTGGACCTTAACAGGGGAGGCTACGAGCAGTACTTC
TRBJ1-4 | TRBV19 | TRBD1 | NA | CASSKDREGKLFF | TGTGCCAGTAGTAAGGACAGGGAGGGGAAACTGTTTTTT
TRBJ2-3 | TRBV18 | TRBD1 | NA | CASSPDRGRSTDTQYF | TGTGCCAGCTCACCAGACAGGGGCCGTAGCACAGATACGCAGTATTTT
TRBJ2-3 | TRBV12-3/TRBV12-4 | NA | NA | CASSLKDTQYF | TGTGCCAGCAGTTTAAAGGATACGCAGTATTTT
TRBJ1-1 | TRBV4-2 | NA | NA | CASSQSVPTEAFF | TGTGCCAGCAGCCAATCAGTCCCCACTGAAGCTTTCTTT
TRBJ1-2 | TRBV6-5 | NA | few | CASSYHQAPYGYTF | TGTGCCAGCAGTTACCATCAGGCACCTTATGGCTACACCTTC
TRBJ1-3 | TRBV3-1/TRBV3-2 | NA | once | CASSQEAGRGSGNTIYF | TGTGCCAGCAGCCAAGAGGCAGGGAGAGGCTCTGGAAACACCATATATTTT
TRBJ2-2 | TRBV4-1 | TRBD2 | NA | CASSQDSGGQTGELFF | TGCGCCAGCAGCCAAGACAGCGGGGGGCAAACCGGGGAGCTGTTTTTT
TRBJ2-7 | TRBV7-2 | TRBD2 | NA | CASSYVRGASYEQYF | TGTGCCAGCAGCTACGTGCGGGGGGCCTCCTACGAGCAGTACTTC
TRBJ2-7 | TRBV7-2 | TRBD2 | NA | CASRPGLAVAYEQYF | TGTGCCAGCAGGCCGGGACTAGCAGTAGCCTACGAGCAGTACTTC
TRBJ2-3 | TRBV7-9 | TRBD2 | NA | CASGGGGITDTQYF | TGTGCCAGCGGGGGCGGGGGGATTACAGATACGCAGTATTTT
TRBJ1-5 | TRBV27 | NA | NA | CASNLGSPTVGNQPQHF | TGTGCCAGCAACCTGGGGTCGCCCACGGTCGGCAATCAGCCCCAGCATTTT
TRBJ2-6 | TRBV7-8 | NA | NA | CASSFQTSGANVLTF | TGTGCCAGCAGCTTCCAAACCTCTGGGGCCAACGTCCTGACTTTC
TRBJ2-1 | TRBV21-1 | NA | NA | CASSNGSGGLYNEQFF | TGTGCCAGCAGCAATGGTAGCGGGGGGCTATACAATGAGCAGTTCTTC
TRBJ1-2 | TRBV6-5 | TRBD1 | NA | CASSSRDRLYGYTF | TGTGCCAGCAGTTCCAGGGACAGACTCTATGGCTACACCTTC
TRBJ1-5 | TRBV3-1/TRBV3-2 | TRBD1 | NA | CASSQASGGSNQPQHF | TGTGCCAGCAGCCAAGCTTCAGGGGGGAGCAATCAGCCCCAGCATTTT
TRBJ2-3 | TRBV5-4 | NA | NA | CASSADRQSTDTQYF | TGTGCCAGCAGCGCCGACAGGCAGAGCACAGATACGCAGTATTTT
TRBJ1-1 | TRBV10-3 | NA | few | CAILTGRTEAFF | TGTGCCATCTTAACGGGAAGGACTGAAGCTTTCTTT